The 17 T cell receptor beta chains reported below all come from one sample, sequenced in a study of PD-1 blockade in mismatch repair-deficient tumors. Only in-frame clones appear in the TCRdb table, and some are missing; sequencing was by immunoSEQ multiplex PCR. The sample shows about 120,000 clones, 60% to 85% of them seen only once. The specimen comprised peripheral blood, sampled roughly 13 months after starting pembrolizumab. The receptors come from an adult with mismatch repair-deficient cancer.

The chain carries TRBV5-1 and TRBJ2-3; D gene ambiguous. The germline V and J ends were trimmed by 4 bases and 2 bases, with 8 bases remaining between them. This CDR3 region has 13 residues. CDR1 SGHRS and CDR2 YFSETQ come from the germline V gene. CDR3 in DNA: TGCGCCAGCAGCACCTTTAACACAGATACGCAGTATTTT. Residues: CASSTFNTDTQYF.

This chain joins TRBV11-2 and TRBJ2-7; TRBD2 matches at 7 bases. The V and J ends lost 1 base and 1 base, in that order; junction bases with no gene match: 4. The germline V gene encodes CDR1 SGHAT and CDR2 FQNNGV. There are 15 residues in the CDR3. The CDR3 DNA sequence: TGTGCCAGCAGCTTAGGACTAGCCGGGTCCTACGAGCAGTACTTC. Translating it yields CASSLGLAGSYEQYF.

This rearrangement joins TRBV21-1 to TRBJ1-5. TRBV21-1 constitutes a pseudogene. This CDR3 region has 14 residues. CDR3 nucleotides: TGTGCCAGCAGCCCCGGGGGGAGCAATCAGCCCCAGCATTTT. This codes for CASSPGGSNQPQHF.

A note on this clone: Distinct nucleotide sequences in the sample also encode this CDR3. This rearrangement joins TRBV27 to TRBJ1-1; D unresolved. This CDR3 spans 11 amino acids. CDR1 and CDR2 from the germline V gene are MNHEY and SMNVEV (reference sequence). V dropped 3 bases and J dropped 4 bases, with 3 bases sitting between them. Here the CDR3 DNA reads TGTGCCAGCAGTTTGGGCACTGAAGCTTTCTTT. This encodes CASSLGTEAFF.

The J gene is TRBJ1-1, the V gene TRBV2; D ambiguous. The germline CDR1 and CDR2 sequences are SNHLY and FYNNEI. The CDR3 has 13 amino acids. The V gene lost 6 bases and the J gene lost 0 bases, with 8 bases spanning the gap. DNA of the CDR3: TGTGCCAGCAGGGCGGAAATGAACACTGAAGCTTTCTTT. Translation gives CASRAEMNTEAFF.

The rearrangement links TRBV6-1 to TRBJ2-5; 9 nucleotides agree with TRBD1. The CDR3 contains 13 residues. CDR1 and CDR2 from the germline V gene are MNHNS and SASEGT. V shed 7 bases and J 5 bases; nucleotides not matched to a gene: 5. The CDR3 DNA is TGTGCCAGCATCACAGGGGGCGAGGAGACCCAGTACTTC. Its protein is CASITGGEETQYF.

The chain's CDR3 is CASSYSGGPKNTEAFF. The CDR3 region has the DNA TGTGCCAGCAGTTACTCGGGGGGGCCTAAGAACACTGAAGCTTTCTTT. This chain joins TRBV6-5 and TRBJ1-1; D possibly corresponds to TRBD1 (6 bases). Germline values: CDR1 MNHEY, CDR2 SVGAGI. The CDR3 sequence is 16 residues long. Trimming left V 0 bases short and J 1 base short, with 12 bases between.

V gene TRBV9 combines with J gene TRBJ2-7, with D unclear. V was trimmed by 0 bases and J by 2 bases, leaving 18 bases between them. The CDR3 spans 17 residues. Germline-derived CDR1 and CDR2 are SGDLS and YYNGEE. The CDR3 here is CASSVGPLPSTAYEQYF. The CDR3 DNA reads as TGTGCCAGCAGCGTAGGACCTTTGCCCTCGACGGCCTACGAGCAGTACTTC.

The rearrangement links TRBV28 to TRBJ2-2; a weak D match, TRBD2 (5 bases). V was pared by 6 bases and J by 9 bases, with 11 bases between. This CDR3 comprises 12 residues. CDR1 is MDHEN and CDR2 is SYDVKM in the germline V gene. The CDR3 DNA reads TGTGCCAGCAGCCGGACTCAACGGGAGCTGTTTTTT. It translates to CASSRTQRELFF.

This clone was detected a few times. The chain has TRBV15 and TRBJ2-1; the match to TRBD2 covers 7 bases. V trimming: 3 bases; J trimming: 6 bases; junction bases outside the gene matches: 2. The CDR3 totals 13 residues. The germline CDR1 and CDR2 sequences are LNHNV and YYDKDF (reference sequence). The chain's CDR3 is CATSSGRGNEQFF. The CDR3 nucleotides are TGTGCCACCAGCAGTGGGAGGGGCAATGAGCAGTTCTTC.

The CDR3 reads CAISDRAASNYGYTF. CDR3 sequence (DNA): TGTGCCATCAGTGATCGGGCGGCCTCTAACTATGGCTACACCTTC. The chain links TRBV10-3 to TRBJ1-2, with D unclear. Trimming shortened V by 3 bases and J by 0 bases, and 11 bases separated the two germline ends. The CDR3 has 15 residues. Germline V gene sequence: CDR1 ENHRY, CDR2 SYGVKD.

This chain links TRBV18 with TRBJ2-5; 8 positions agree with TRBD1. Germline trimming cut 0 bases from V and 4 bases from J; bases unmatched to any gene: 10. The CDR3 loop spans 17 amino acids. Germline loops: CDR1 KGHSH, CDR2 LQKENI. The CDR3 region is CASSPPDRAPSGETQYF. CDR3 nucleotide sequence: TGTGCCAGCTCACCACCGGACAGGGCGCCCTCGGGAGAGACCCAGTACTTC.

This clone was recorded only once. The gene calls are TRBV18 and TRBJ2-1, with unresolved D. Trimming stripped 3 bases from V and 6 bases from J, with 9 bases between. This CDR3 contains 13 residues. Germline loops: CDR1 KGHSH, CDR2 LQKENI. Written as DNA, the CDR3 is TGTGCCAGCTCACCCCCTAGTCTCAATGAGCAGTTCTTC. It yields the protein CASSPPSLNEQFF.

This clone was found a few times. CDR3 sequence reads: CASSLLIEQFF. The CDR3, as DNA: TGTGCCAGCAGCTTATTGATTGAGCAGTTCTTC. The rearrangement uses TRBV7-9 and TRBJ2-1; no clear D gene. CDR1 is SEHNR, CDR2 FQNEAQ, per germline (reference sequence). Trimming stripped 2 bases from V and 9 bases from J, with 5 bases between. This CDR3 has 11 residues.

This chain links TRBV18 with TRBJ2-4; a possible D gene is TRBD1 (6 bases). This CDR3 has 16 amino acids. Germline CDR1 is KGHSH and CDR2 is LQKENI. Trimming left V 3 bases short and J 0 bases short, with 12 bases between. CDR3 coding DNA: TGTGCCAGCTCACCCGACAGGAGTCTAGCCAAAAACATTCAGTACTTC. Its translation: CASSPDRSLAKNIQYF.

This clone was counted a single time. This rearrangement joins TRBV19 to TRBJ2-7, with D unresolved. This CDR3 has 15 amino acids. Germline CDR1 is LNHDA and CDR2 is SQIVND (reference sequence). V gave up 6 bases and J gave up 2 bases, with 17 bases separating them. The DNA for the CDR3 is TGTGCCAGTAGCCCTATCGCGGACGGACCCTACGAGCAGTACTTC. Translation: CASSPIADGPYEQYF.

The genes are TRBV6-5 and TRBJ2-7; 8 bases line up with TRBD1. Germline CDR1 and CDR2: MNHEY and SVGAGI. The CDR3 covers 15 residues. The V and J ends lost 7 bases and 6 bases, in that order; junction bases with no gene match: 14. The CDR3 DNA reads TGTGCCAGCAAGGATCCCCGGACAGGGCGGTCCGAGCAGTACTTC. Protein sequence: CASKDPRTGRSEQYF.